This TCR beta chain originates from a study of shared clonotypes between healthy human individuals. Study details: Plates per donor: three CD4 naive, three CD4 memory, two CD8 naive, one CD8 memory.

On this clone: Its antigen is currently unknown.

The assay was run at deep level. TCRdb keeps only in-frame clones here, not all; method: immunoSEQ multiplex PCR. The repertoire holds a few million clones, with more than 85% as singletons. The V and J ends lost 5 bases and 8 bases, in that order; junction bases with no gene match: 6. This CDR3 spans 14 amino acids. The germline V gene has CDR1 SGHRS and CDR2 YFSETQ. Study outcomes and limitations: Memory subsets generally showed lower estimated richness than naive subsets. Rarefaction showed that sequencing of sorted subsets was incomplete (despite large depth).

The chain is built from TRBV5-1 and TRBJ2-2; TRBD2 matches 10 bases. The sample was naive CD4+ T cells from PBMCs. As to subset: CD45RA+ positively selected. The sequence came from a man in his late teens or twenties in good health. Some clones in this sample may be carry-over from other donors' samples. CDR3 protein: CASSQREGAGELFF. The DNA of the CDR3 is TGCGCCAGCAGTCAGCGGGAGGGCGCGGGGGAGCTGTTTTTT.